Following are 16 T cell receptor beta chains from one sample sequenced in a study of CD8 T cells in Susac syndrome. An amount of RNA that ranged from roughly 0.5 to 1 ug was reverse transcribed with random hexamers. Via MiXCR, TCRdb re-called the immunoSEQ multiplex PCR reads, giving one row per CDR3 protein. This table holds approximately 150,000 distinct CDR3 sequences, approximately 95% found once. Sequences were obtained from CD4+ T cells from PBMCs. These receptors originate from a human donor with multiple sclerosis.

The DNA of the CDR3 is TGCAGTGCTAGTTCGAACATCGGGGAAAAACTGTTTTTT. Amino acid sequence: CSASSNIGEKLFF. This chain uses TRBV20-1 with TRBJ1-4; no clear D. V lost 3 bases and J lost 8, with 13 bases in between. Germline V gene lookup returns CDR1 DFQATT and CDR2 SNEGSKA (reference sequence). CDR3 length: 13 residues.

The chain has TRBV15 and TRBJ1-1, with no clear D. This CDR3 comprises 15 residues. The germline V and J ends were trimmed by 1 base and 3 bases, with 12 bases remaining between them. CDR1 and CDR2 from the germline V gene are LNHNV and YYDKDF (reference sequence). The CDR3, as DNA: TGTGCCACCAGCAGAGGCGGCGCTGGAGACACTGAAGCTTTCTTT. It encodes CATSRGGAGDTEAFF.

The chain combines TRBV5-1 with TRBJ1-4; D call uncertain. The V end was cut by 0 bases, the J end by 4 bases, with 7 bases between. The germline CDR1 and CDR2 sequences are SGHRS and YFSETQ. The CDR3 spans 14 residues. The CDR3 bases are TGCGCCAGCAGCTTGGGCCATGGTAATGAAAAACTGTTTTTT. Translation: CASSLGHGNEKLFF.

The CDR3 nucleotides read TGTGCCAGCAGCCAAGCTTTTACAATCCCGCAAGAGACCCAGTACTTC. Protein product: CASSQAFTIPQETQYF. J is TRBJ2-5 and V is TRBV14; no definite D call. The V end lost 1 base, the J end lost 2 bases, and 14 bases lay between the germline ends. From germline, CDR1 is SGHDN and CDR2 FVKESK. The CDR3 runs 16 residues.

In DNA, the CDR3 is TGTGCCAGCAGTTCCCCCGCGGCTGGCTATGGCTACACCTTC. It codes for CASSSPAAGYGYTF. The chain joins TRBV28 to TRBJ1-2; D remains ambiguous. This CDR3 spans 14 amino acids. CDR1 is MDHEN, CDR2 SYDVKM, per germline. Trimming removed 4 bases from V and 4 bases from J, with 13 bases in between.

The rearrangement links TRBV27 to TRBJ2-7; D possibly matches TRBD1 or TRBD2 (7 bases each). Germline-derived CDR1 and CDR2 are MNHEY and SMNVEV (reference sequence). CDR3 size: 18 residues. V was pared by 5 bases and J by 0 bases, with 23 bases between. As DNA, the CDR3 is TGTGCCAGCAGTCCAGGGGGGGGTGGCAGCCTCAGCTCCTACGAGCAGTACTTC. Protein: CASSPGGGGSLSSYEQYF.

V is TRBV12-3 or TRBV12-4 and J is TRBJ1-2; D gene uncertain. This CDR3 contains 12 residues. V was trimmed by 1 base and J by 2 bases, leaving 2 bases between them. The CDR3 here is CASSLGNYGYTF. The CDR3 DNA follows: TGTGCCAGCAGTTTAGGCAACTATGGCTACACCTTC.

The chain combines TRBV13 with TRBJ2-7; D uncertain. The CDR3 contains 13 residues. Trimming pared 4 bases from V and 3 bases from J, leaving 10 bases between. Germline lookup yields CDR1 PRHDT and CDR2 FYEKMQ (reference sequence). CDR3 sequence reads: CASSSGRYYEQYF. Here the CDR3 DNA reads TGTGCCAGCAGCTCAGGTCGGTACTACGAGCAGTACTTC.

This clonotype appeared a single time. CDR3 sequence: CASSSQGAGNEQFF. CDR3 sequence (DNA): TGCGCCAGCAGCTCTCAGGGGGCGGGGAATGAGCAGTTCTTC. V is TRBV5-1 and J is TRBJ2-1, with 8 positions matching TRBD1. The CDR3 is made up of 14 amino acids. J lost 7 bases, V lost 3 bases, and 6 bases had no gene match. Germline CDR1 is SGHRS and CDR2 is YFSETQ. Together with reference TRBV5-1 and TRBJ2-1, the CDR3 gives the full variable domain: KAGVTQTPRYLIKTRGQQVTLSCSPISGHRSVSWYQQTPGQGLQFLFEYFSETQRNKGNFPGRFSGRQFSNSRSEMNVSTLELGDSALYLCASSSQGAGNEQFFGPGTRLTVL.

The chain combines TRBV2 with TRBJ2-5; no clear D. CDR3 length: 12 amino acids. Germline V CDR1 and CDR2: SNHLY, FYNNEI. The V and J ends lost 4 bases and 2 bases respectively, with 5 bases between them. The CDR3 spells CASSALQETQYF. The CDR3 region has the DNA TGTGCCAGCAGTGCTCTTCAAGAGACCCAGTACTTC. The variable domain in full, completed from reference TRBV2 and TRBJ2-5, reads EPEVTQTPSHQVTQMGQEVILRCVPISNHLYFYWYRQILGQKVEFLVSFYNNEISEKSEIFDDQFSVERPDGSNFTLKIRSTKLEDSAMYFCASSALQETQYFGPGTRLLVL.

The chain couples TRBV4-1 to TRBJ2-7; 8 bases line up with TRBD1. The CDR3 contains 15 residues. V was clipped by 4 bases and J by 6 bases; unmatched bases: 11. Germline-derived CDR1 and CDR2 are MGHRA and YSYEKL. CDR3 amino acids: CASSPLGQGLLEQYF. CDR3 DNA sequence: TGCGCCAGCAGCCCACTTGGACAGGGTCTCCTCGAGCAGTACTTC.

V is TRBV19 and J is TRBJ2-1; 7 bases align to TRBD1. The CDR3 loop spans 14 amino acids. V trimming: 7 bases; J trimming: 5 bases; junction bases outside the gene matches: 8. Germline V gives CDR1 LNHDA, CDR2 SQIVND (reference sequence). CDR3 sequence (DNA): TGTGCCAGTACTCCGGGACAGCGAAACAATGAGCAGTTCTTC. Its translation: CASTPGQRNNEQFF.

The CDR3: CSVGESNQPQHF. The CDR3 bases are TGCAGCGTTGGTGAGAGCAATCAGCCCCAGCATTTT. V is TRBV29-1 and J is TRBJ1-5; no clear D gene. V lost 4 bases to trimming and J lost 1 base, with 5 bases between them. CDR1 is SQVTM and CDR2 is ANQGSEA in the germline V gene. CDR3 length equals 12 residues.

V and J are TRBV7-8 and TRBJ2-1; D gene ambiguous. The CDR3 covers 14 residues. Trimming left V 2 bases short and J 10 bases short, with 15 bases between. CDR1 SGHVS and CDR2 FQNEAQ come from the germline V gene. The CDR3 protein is CASSLSTQMQEQFF. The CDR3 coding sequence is TGTGCCAGCAGCTTAAGCACCCAAATGCAGGAGCAGTTCTTC.

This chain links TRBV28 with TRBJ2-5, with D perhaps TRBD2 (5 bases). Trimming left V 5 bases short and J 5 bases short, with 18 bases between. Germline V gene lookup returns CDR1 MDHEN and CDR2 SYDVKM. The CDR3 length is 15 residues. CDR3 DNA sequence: TGTGCCAGCAGTCGTAAAGCGAGGGAGTGGGAGACCCAGTACTTC. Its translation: CASSRKAREWETQYF. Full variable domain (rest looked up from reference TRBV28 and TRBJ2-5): DVKVTQSSRYLVKRTGEKVFLECVQDMDHENMFWYRQDPGLGLRLIYFSYDVKMKEKGDIPEGYSVSREKKERFSLILESASTNQTSMYLCASSRKAREWETQYFGPGTRLLVL.

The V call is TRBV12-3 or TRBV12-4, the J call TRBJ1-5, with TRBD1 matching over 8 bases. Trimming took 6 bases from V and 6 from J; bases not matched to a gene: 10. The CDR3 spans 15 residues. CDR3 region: CASRQTGVRGQPQHF. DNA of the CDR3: TGTGCCAGCAGACAGACAGGGGTAAGAGGTCAGCCCCAGCATTTT.